Listed below are T cell receptor beta chains from one sample, sequenced in a study of cytomegalovirus exposure and HLA in healthy donors. The method was immunoSEQ multiplex PCR; TCRdb's version includes in-frame clones alone and lacks a portion of them. The sample records approximately 190,000 clones, 82% being singletons. Specimen: PBMCs. These receptors all come from a woman aged 18-30 years in good health and CMV-seronegative. Both conserved end residues are part of each CDR3. The D gene is left open where the match is weak. Size is omitted from some rows. Given values are once, few, many or a class for expanded clones.

d_call | j_call | v_call | clone_size | cdr3_nt | cdr3_aa
TRBD2 | TRBJ2-5 | TRBV27 | once | TGTGCCAGCAGCAAGGACAGGGCCCCGACTAGCGGGGTCCAAGAGACCCAGTACTTC | CASSKDRAPTSGVQETQYF
TRBD2 | TRBJ2-5 | TRBV25-1 | - | TGTGCCAGCAGGATAGCGGGACAAGAGACCCAGTACTTC | CASRIAGQETQYF
TRBD1 | TRBJ2-7 | TRBV30 | once | TGTGCCTGGAGTTTCGGGACAGGGGCCTACGAGCAGTACTTC | CAWSFGTGAYEQYF
- | TRBJ2-7 | TRBV6-5 | - | TGTGCCAGCAGCCCAGGGGTGGGTGGATACGAGCAGTACTTC | CASSPGVGGYEQYF
- | TRBJ1-2 | TRBV2 | - | TGTGCCAGCAGAGGCACCGGGTTCGGCTACACCTTC | CASRGTGFGYTF
TRBD1 | TRBJ2-7 | TRBV2 | - | TGTGCCAGCAGTCCAGGGGGCTCCTACGAGCAGTACTTC | CASSPGGSYEQYF
TRBD1 | TRBJ1-3 | TRBV29-1 | - | TGCAGCGTTGAAGTCGCTCACTTGACAGGGCTCTCTGGAAACACCATATATTTT | CSVEVAHLTGLSGNTIYF
TRBD2 | TRBJ2-7 | TRBV27 | - | TGTGCCAGCAGTCATACTAGCGCCGGCGGAGAGCAGTACTTC | CASSHTSAGGEQYF
TRBD1 | TRBJ1-6 | TRBV28 | - | TGTGCCAGCAGGGGACAGGGGGCTAGGAATTCACCCCTCCACTTT | CASRGQGARNSPLHF
TRBD2 | TRBJ2-1 | TRBV4-2 | - | TGTGCCAGCAGCCAAGGGGGGACTAGCGGGACTTGTGAGCAGTTCTTC | CASSQGGTSGTCEQFF
- | TRBJ2-7 | TRBV7-2 | - | TGTGCCAGCAGCTCGCAAGCAGGGCCCTACGAGCAGTACTTC | CASSSQAGPYEQYF
- | TRBJ2-6 | TRBV7-8 | few | TGTGCCAGCAGCTTAGCTGGCAGGGTCTCTGGGGCCAACGTCCTGACTTTC | CASSLAGRVSGANVLTF
TRBD1 | TRBJ2-5 | TRBV6-5 | - | TGTGCCAGCAGTGGGACAGCTCAAGAGACCCAGTACTTC | CASSGTAQETQYF
TRBD1 | TRBJ2-2 | TRBV27 | - | TGTGCCAGCAGACTCAATACAGGGGGCGTCACCGGGGAGCTGTTTTTT | CASRLNTGGVTGELFF
TRBD2 | TRBJ2-7 | TRBV28 | - | TGTGCCAGCAGTAAAGCGGGAGGAACTTACGAGCAGTACTTC | CASSKAGGTYEQYF
- | TRBJ2-1 | TRBV7-2 | - | TGTGCCAGCAGACTAGTGGCGGGCGACAATGAGCAGTTCTTC | CASRLVAGDNEQFF
- | TRBJ2-3 | TRBV5-4 | - | TGTGCCAGCAGCTTCGAGGAGTCTAGCACAGATACGCAGTATTTT | CASSFEESSTDTQYF
TRBD2 | TRBJ2-5 | TRBV19 | - | TGTGCCAGTAGTATAACGTCTAGCGGGAGCAAGACCCAGTACTTC | CASSITSSGSKTQYF
- | TRBJ2-1 | TRBV28 | - | TGTGCCAGCAGTTCCCCTCCTAAGAGCTCCTACAATGAGCAGTTCTTC | CASSSPPKSSYNEQFF
- | TRBJ2-5 | TRBV25-1 | - | TGTGCCAGCAGTGCCAATTCGGGGGAGACCCAGTACTTC | CASSANSGETQYF
- | TRBJ2-1 | TRBV10-2 | - | TGCGCCAGCAGCGACCTGGCTAGCGTTCCCTACAATGAGCAGTTCTTC | CASSDLASVPYNEQFF
TRBD2 | TRBJ2-3 | TRBV2 | - | TGTGCCACCTCGGGATTAGCGGGATTTCTAGCAGATACGCAGTATTTT | CATSGLAGFLADTQYF
TRBD2 | TRBJ2-3 | TRBV14 | - | TGTGCCAGCAGCCAGGGGACTAGCGCCACAGATACGCAGTATTTT | CASSQGTSATDTQYF
TRBD2 | TRBJ2-1 | TRBV6-5 | - | TGTGCCAGCAGTTACTACGGACTAGCGGAAACCAATGAGCAGTTCTTC | CASSYYGLAETNEQFF
- | TRBJ2-1 | TRBV11-2 | - | TGTGCCAGCAGCCCCAACTCGGGCTCCTACAATGAGCAGTTCTTC | CASSPNSGSYNEQFF
TRBD1 | TRBJ2-3 | TRBV19 | - | TGTGCCAGTAGTATAAGACAGGGTCCCACAGATACGCAGTATTTT | CASSIRQGPTDTQYF
- | TRBJ2-5 | TRBV7-9 | once | TGTTCCAGCAGCTTACCGAGGAGGCATGTCGGTAGTCCAGAGACCCAGTACTTC | CSSSLPRRHVGSPETQYF